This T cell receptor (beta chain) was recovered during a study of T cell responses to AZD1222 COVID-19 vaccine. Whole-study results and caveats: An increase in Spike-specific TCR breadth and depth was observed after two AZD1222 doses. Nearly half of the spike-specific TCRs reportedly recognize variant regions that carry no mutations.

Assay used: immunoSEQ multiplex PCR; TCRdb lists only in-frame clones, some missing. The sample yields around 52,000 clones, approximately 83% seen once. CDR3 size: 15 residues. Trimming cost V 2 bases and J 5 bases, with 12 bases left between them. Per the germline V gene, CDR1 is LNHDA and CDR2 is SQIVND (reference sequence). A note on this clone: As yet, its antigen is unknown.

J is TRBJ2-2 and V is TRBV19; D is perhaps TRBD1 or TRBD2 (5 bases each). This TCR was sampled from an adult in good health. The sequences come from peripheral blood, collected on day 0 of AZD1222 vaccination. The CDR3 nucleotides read TGTGCCAGTAGTATATATGGGGGTCGAACCGGGGAGCTGTTTTTT. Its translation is CASSIYGGRTGELFF.